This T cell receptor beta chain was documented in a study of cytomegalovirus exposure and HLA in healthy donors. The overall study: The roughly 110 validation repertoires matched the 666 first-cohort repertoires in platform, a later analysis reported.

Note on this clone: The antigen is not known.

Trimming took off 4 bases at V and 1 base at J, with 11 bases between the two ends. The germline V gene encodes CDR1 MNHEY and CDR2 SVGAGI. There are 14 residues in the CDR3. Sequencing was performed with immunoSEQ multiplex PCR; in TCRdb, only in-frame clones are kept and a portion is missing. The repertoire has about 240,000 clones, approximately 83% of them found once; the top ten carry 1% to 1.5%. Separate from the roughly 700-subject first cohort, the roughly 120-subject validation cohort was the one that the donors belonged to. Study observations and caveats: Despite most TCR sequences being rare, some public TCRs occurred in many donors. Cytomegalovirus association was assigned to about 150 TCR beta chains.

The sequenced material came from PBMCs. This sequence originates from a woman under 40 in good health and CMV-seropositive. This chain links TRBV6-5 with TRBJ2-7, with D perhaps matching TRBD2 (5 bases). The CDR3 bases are TGTGCCAGCAGTTCCCCCGGACTTTCCTACGAGCAGTACTTC. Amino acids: CASSSPGLSYEQYF.